This T cell receptor (beta chain) was sequenced in a study of blood T cell repertoires in COVID-19. For the study at large: Acute-phase and convalescent COVID-19 samples originated in the United States, Italy and Spain. PBMCs, B-cell-depleted T cells, or T cells were the source of the cDNA or gDNA that made up the material.

The CDR3 sequence is 13 residues long. The germline CDR1 and CDR2 sequences are LNHDA and SQIVND (reference sequence). The J segment lost 4 bases and the V segment lost 6 bases, leaving 5 bases of the junction unmatched. How the authors handled the data: Quantification of nucleated cells was approximated via reference gene primer amplification. TCRdb's table, derived via immunoSEQ multiplex PCR, lists solely in-frame clones and lacks some. V, J and clone size are those of that table, while D and trimming were read from the DNA. The repertoire holds 150,000 to 200,000 clones, with roughly 86% as singletons.

The sequenced material came from peripheral blood. The TCR sequence derives from a man aged 70-80 years with acute or convalescent COVID-19. The J gene is TRBJ1-2, the V gene TRBV19; 7 bases match TRBD1. The DNA for the CDR3 is TGTGCCAGTAGCCGGACAGGCGCCTATGGCTACACCTTC. Translated, it gives CASSRTGAYGYTF.